This TCR beta chain was sequenced for a study of T cells after yellow fever vaccination. At the level of the study: Fractions with few cells were prepared using SMART-Seq v4 Ultra Low Input. Points from the study as a whole: Contamination of FACS-sorted repertoires by abundant clonotypes from the bulk population could occur.

Regarding this clonotype: The antigen is not known.

By 5'RACE template switching, TCR cDNA was produced, with a universal primer site and UMIs added in the process. MiXCR, applied by TCRdb to the 5' RACE reads, yields one record per CDR3 protein. The table lists about 120,000 distinct CDR3 sequences, 13% to 15% of them singletons, with roughly two fifths in the top ten. This CDR3 is built from 13 residues. V was pared by 1 base and J by 5 bases, with 8 bases between. The sample was CD8+ T cells sorted from PBMCs, taken 5 days after the yellow fever booster vaccination. The chain is built from TRBV12-3 or TRBV12-4 and TRBJ2-5; D is ambiguous. The clonotype comes from a man between 18 and 35 years old who received the YFV17D yellow fever vaccine. The CDR3 sequence: CASSLGDGETQYF. As DNA, the CDR3 is TGTGCCAGCAGTTTAGGCGACGGGGAGACCCAGTACTTC.